The text below deals with one T cell receptor beta chain. V lost 3 bases to trimming and J lost 10 bases, with 8 bases between them. The germline V gene encodes CDR1 SGHTA and CDR2 FQGTGA. This CDR3 has 11 residues. This record belongs to a study of blood T cell repertoires in COVID-19. Assay: immunoSEQ multiplex PCR; the TCRdb copy retains only in-frame clones and omits some. The repertoire holds roughly 56,000 clones, with 65% to 90% as singletons. The TCR comes from a human donor in a cohort sampled during active COVID-19. J is TRBJ2-3 and V is TRBV7-3; D perhaps matches TRBD2 (5 bases). The sequencing input was peripheral blood. The CDR3 region is CASSLTGAQYF. In nucleotides, the CDR3 is TGTGCCAGCAGCTTGACCGGGGCGCAGTATTTT.